This T cell receptor (beta chain) was identified during a study of blood T cell repertoires in COVID-19. Looking at the study overall: The United States, Italy and Spain supplied acute and convalescent COVID-19 samples. PBMCs, B-cell-depleted T cells, or T cells were the source of the cDNA or gDNA that made up the material.

This clone was detected once. The authors' processing: Estimated nucleated cell counts came from reference gene primer amplification. Profiling relied on immunoSEQ multiplex PCR, and the TCRdb table lists in-frame clones only, not all of them. V and J calls and clone size are given by that table; D and trimming were obtained from the DNA. Among some 150,000 clones listed, roughly 87% were seen once. Trimming took off 6 bases at V and 6 bases at J, with 8 bases between the two ends. The CDR3 covers 10 residues. Germline assignment: CDR1 DFQATT and CDR2 SNEGSKA (reference sequence). The participants were between roughly 18 and 100 years old and came from about two dozen US areas.

The chain recombines TRBV20-1 with TRBJ1-2; D is unclear. Material for sequencing was PBMCs or T cells enriched from blood (not recorded which). The clonotype was recovered from a human donor with acute COVID-19. The donor label of this sample is uncertain. This chain's CDR3 is CSALTDGYTF. In DNA form, the CDR3 reads TGCAGTGCCTTAACGGATGGCTACACCTTC.